What follows describes a single T cell receptor beta chain. The PCR contained 60 Vbeta and 13 Jbeta primers. Generated by immunoSEQ multiplex PCR, the TCRdb table keeps only in-frame clones and is missing some. The data contain tens of thousands of clones, approximately 63% of them singletons. The source of the sample is a study of cytomegalovirus exposure and HLA in healthy donors. Per germline, CDR1 LNHDA and CDR2 SQIVND (reference sequence). The CDR3 runs to 15 residues. Between the trimmed V and J ends, which lost 6 bases and 9 bases, there was a span of 18 bases. Sequencing used PBMCs. The rearrangement links TRBV19 to TRBJ1-6; D might be TRBD1 (5 bases). This receptor was obtained from a woman aged 55 to 70 in good health and CMV-seropositive. This CDR3 is CASRSDIIKGSPLHF. The CDR3 region has the DNA TGTGCCAGTAGGTCGGACATCATAAAGGGTTCACCCCTCCACTTT. Full variable domain (outside the CDR3, taken from reference TRBV19 and TRBJ1-6): DGGITQSPKYLFRKEGQNVTLSCEQNLNHDAMYWYRQDPGQGLRLIYYSQIVNDFQKGDIAEGYSVSREKKESFPLTVTSAQKNPTAFYLCASRSDIIKGSPLHFGNGTRLTVT.